The 10 T cell receptor beta chains in this list originate from one sample, sequenced in a study of Graves' ophthalmopathy and Graves' hyperthyroidism. Amplifying from RNA transcripts, the study obtained TCR beta CDR3 regions. Second-round multiplex PCR followed a first-round RT-PCR using HTBI primers. TCRdb recomputed calls from the multiplex PCR reads with MiXCR, one row per CDR3 protein. The sample consists of approximately 1.2 million distinct CDR3 sequences, 35% to 40% of them appearing once. Sequencing was done on a sample of peripheral blood or thyroid tissue (not recorded which). The receptors originated from an adult man with Graves' hyperthyroidism.

A single count supports this clonotype. A clone one base away is much larger, so this may be a read error. V gene TRBV19 combines with J gene TRBJ1-4; TRBD1 agrees at 8 bases. V dropped 10 bases and J dropped 7; count of bases not matched to a gene: 11. The CDR3 runs to 14 residues. Germline V gene data show CDR1 as LNHDA and CDR2 as SQIVND (reference sequence). The DNA of the CDR3 is TGTGCCAATAGGACACAGGGGGGAGGTGAAAAACTGTTTTTT. Translation: CANRTQGGGEKLFF.

J is TRBJ2-2 and V is TRBV19; TRBD1 matches at 10 bases. This CDR3 is built from 17 residues. CDR1 LNHDA and CDR2 SQIVND come from the germline V gene (reference sequence). After removal of 7 bases from V and 6 bases from J, the junction contained 14 bases not matched to a gene. The CDR3 DNA reads TGTGCCAGTATCCCGACAGGGGGCCAAAGGTGGGCCGGGGAGCTGTTTTTT. It encodes CASIPTGGQRWAGELFF. Full variable domain (missing parts from reference TRBV19 and TRBJ2-2): DGGITQSPKYLFRKEGQNVTLSCEQNLNHDAMYWYRQDPGQGLRLIYYSQIVNDFQKGDIAEGYSVSREKKESFPLTVTSAQKNPTAFYLCASIPTGGQRWAGELFFGEGSRLTVL.

This clonotype was counted ten times or more. The chain employs TRBV20-1 and TRBJ1-1; tentative D call: TRBD1 (5 bases). V was cut by 2 bases and J by 0 bases, with 7 bases left in between. The length of the CDR3 is 13 residues. CDR1 and CDR2 from the germline V gene are DFQATT and SNEGSKA (reference sequence). Written as DNA, the CDR3 is TGCAGTGCTAGAAGACAGTTGAACACTGAAGCTTTCTTT. Translating it yields CSARRQLNTEAFF.

This sequence joins TRBV7-2 and TRBJ2-5; TRBD2 matches at 9 bases. V dropped 7 bases and J dropped 2; count of bases not matched to a gene: 8. This CDR3 comprises 15 residues. Germline CDR1 reads SGHTA; CDR2 reads FQGNSA. As DNA, the CDR3 is TGTGCCAGCATCGGTTTCCTAGCGGGACAAGAGACCCAGTACTTC. This codes for CASIGFLAGQETQYF.

V usage is TRBV25-1 and J usage is TRBJ1-2; D perhaps matches TRBD1 (5 bases). Germline assignment: CDR1 MGHDK and CDR2 SYGVNS. The CDR3 loop spans 15 amino acids. Trimming pared 5 bases from V and 8 bases from J, leaving 21 bases between. CDR3 residues: CASSFSPGSISGYTF. The CDR3 region has the DNA TGTGCCAGCAGTTTTTCTCCAGGGTCCATATCCGGCTACACCTTC.

The V gene is TRBV19, the J gene TRBJ1-2, with D possibly TRBD1 on 5 matching bases. This CDR3 region has 12 residues. The V gene lost 3 bases and the J gene lost 6 bases, with 8 bases spanning the gap. CDR1 is LNHDA and CDR2 is SQIVND in the germline V gene (reference sequence). CDR3 amino acids: CASSMGLHGYTF. DNA for the CDR3: TGTGCCAGTAGTATGGGGCTCCATGGCTACACCTTC.

In this sample, this clonotype turned up many times. The chain is built from TRBV19 and TRBJ1-2; D is unclear. Trimming cost V 4 bases and J 2 bases, with 8 bases left between them. CDR1 is LNHDA and CDR2 is SQIVND in the germline V gene (reference sequence). This CDR3 region has 13 residues. The CDR3 here is CASSSTRNYGYTF. In DNA, the CDR3 is TGTGCCAGTAGTAGCACGAGAAACTATGGCTACACCTTC. Drawing the rest from reference TRBV19 and TRBJ1-2, the complete variable domain is DGGITQSPKYLFRKEGQNVTLSCEQNLNHDAMYWYRQDPGQGLRLIYYSQIVNDFQKGDIAEGYSVSREKKESFPLTVTSAQKNPTAFYLCASSSTRNYGYTFGSGTRLTVV.

The rearrangement joins TRBV10-3 to TRBJ2-7, with TRBD1 identical over 12 bases. Losses at the gene ends were 10 bases for V and 5 bases for J; bases not matched to a gene: 9. Germline V gives CDR1 ENHRY, CDR2 SYGVKD. This CDR3 has 14 amino acids. The CDR3 is CASRRDRGLHEQYF. The CDR3 DNA follows: TGTGCCAGCAGAAGGGACAGGGGGCTCCACGAGCAGTACTTC.

This clonotype was observed many times. The chain employs TRBV12-3 or TRBV12-4 and TRBJ1-6; D remains ambiguous. This CDR3 spans 13 amino acids. The V end lost 1 base, the J end lost 7 bases, and 5 bases lay between the germline ends. The CDR3 nucleotides are TGTGCCAGCAGTTTAGTGGGGAATTCACCCCTCCACTTT. This encodes CASSLVGNSPLHF.

Worth noting for this clonotype: At one end, the junction sequence differs from germline, possibly due to a read error. V gene TRBV5-1 combines with J gene TRBJ2-7; D possibly matches TRBD1 or TRBD2 (6 bases each). The CDR3 consists of 12 residues. CDR1 is SGHRS, CDR2 YFSETQ, per germline. CDR3 residues: CAKKGGPYEQHF. In DNA, the CDR3 is TGCGCCAAGAAGGGGGGCCCCTACGAGCAGCACTTC.